Presented here are 20 T cell receptor beta chains from one specimen sequenced in a study of T cell clonality in common variable immunodeficiency. Method: immunoSEQ multiplex PCR; TCRdb's copy keeps in-frame clones and lacks some. This repertoire holds tens of thousands of clones, and none appear only once. The sequenced sample was peripheral blood mononuclear cells. The origin of the receptors is a person aged 18 to 75 in good health.

This clone appeared many times. The read comes to an end 3 residues before the CDR3 does, leaving the germline J gene to fill in the end. The chain links TRBV5-1 to TRBJ1-6, with 8 bases identical to TRBD1. This CDR3 is 14 amino acids long. Germline V gene data show CDR1 as SGHRS and CDR2 as YFSETQ. V shed 4 bases and J 7 bases; nucleotides not matched to a gene: 4. The CDR3 spells CASSRTGMNSPLHF. The DNA read from the CDR3 is TGCGCCAGCAGCCGGACAGGGATGAATTCACCC.

With respect to this clone: The read finishes 3 residues shy of the CDR3 end, and the germline J gene is used to complete it. The chain couples TRBV19 to TRBJ2-4, with 7 bases lining up with TRBD1. Looked up from germline, CDR1 is LNHDA and CDR2 is SQIVND (reference sequence). The CDR3 runs to 13 residues. The CDR3 sequence: CASTTGRFQPQYF. CDR3 DNA, as far as it was read: TGTGCCAGTACGACAGGGCGGTTTCAGCCT.

This clone came up many times. The read stops 3 residues short of the end of the CDR3; the missing end is completed from the germline J gene. V and J are TRBV20-1 and TRBJ1-5, with 10 nucleotides matching TRBD1. V lost 2 bases, J lost 9 bases, and 10 bases stayed unmatched. This CDR3 is built from 15 residues. In germline, CDR1 is DFQATT, CDR2 SNEGSKA (reference sequence). The CDR3 loop reads CSARPPGQGLGPQHF. Incomplete CDR3 DNA: TGCAGTGCTAGACCGCCGGGACAGGGGCTTGGGCCC.

This clone was seen ten or more times. With the read ending 3 residues before the CDR3 end, the germline J gene is used to fill in that end. This chain uses TRBV16 with TRBJ2-3; 9 bases fit TRBD2. Germline V gives CDR1 KGHSY, CDR2 FQNENV. The CDR3 has 15 residues. The CDR3 loop is CASSPGLARGETQYF. CDR3 DNA, as far as it was read: TGTGCCAGCAGCCCAGGACTAGCGAGGGGGGAGACG.

This clone was seen repeatedly, ten times or more. The read terminates 3 residues before the CDR3 end, so the remaining end is supplied by the germline J gene. The J gene is TRBJ2-7, the V gene TRBV4-1, with TRBD2 as a possible D gene (5 bases). CDR3 length: 18 residues. The germline V and J ends were trimmed by 0 bases and 1 base, with 19 bases remaining between them. CDR1 and CDR2 from the germline V gene are MGHRA and YSYEKL. The part of the CDR3 DNA that was read is TGCGCCAGCAGCCAAGATATAATGGTGGCGGGCAGTTCCTACGAG. This codes for CASSQDIMVAGSSYE. The CDR3, in full, reads CASSQDIMVAGSSYEQYF.

As to this clone: The DNA ends 3 residues before the CDR3 does, and the rest of the CDR3 is filled in from the germline J gene. This chain connects TRBV5-8 to TRBJ2-5; D gene uncertain. Germline V CDR1 and CDR2: SGHTS, YDEGEE. The germline V and J ends were trimmed by 2 bases and 4 bases, with 6 bases remaining between them. The CDR3 loop spans 12 amino acids. This CDR3 is CASSLYRETQYF. The sequenced CDR3 bases are TGTGCCAGCAGCTTATACAGAGAGACC.

This clone has a count of ten or more. Read coverage stops 3 residues before the CDR3 terminus; the germline J gene supplies the remainder. The V call is TRBV5-1, the J call TRBJ1-6; the D is unclear. CDR1 SGHRS and CDR2 YFSETQ come from the germline V gene. V shed 0 bases and J shed 7 bases, with 11 bases lying between them. There are 15 residues in the CDR3. The CDR3 here is CASSLGQNQNSPLHF. The CDR3 DNA, read in part, is TGCGCCAGCAGCTTGGGGCAGAATCAGAATTCACCC.

The table lists this clone with many counts. The sequence runs out 3 residues before the end of the CDR3; the remainder is reconstructed from the germline J gene. This sequence joins TRBV30 and TRBJ1-3, with D possibly TRBD1 on 5 matching bases. V lost 4 bases, J lost 1 base, and 14 bases lay in between. There are 15 residues in the CDR3. CDR1 is GTSNPN and CDR2 is SVGIG in the germline V gene (reference sequence). CDR3 residues: CAWTRGLTSGNTIYF. The CDR3 DNA, read in part, is TGTGCCTGGACACGGGGACTTACTTCTGGAAACACC.

This clone has ten or more counts. Read data end 3 residues before the CDR3 end; the end is taken from the germline J gene. This chain connects TRBV28 to TRBJ1-4; D may be TRBD1 (5 bases). Germline loops: CDR1 MDHEN, CDR2 SYDVKM. V dropped 5 bases and J dropped 7 bases, with 17 bases sitting between them. The CDR3 contains 15 residues. The CDR3 sequence is CASSLRPREGEKLFF. Incomplete CDR3 DNA: TGTGCCAGCAGTCTCAGACCCAGGGAGGGTGAAAAA.

About this clone itself: The sequence runs out 3 residues before the end of the CDR3; the remainder is reconstructed from the germline J gene. This chain connects TRBV7-6 to TRBJ1-1; no firm D call. V was shortened by 2 bases and J by 4 bases, with 11 bases between the two germline ends. Germline CDR1 is SGHVS and CDR2 is FNYEAQ. The length of the CDR3 is 14 residues. The chain's CDR3 is CASSLFEGSTEAFF. Partial CDR3 DNA: TGTGCCAGCAGCTTATTTGAGGGTAGCACTGAA.

This clone was observed a handful of times. The sequenced fragment ends 3 residues before the CDR3 boundary, so the rest is inferred from the germline J gene. This chain uses TRBV20-1 with TRBJ2-1, with D maybe TRBD2 (5 bases). Germline V CDR1 and CDR2: DFQATT, SNEGSKA (reference sequence). V was shortened by 5 bases and J by 6 bases, with 20 bases between the two germline ends. This CDR3 contains 15 residues. CDR3 DNA (partial): TGCAGTGCTGCCAGCGGAGCCGGACCTTTCAATGAG. This encodes CSAASGAGPFNE. In full, the CDR3 reads CSAASGAGPFNEQFF.

The sample holds many counts of this clone. The CDR3 goes on 3 residues after the read ends, and that part is filled in from the germline J gene. The genes are TRBV19 and TRBJ1-2; D gene uncertain. CDR3 length equals 15 residues. V was cut by 5 bases and J by 6 bases, with 19 bases left in between. Germline V lookup: CDR1 LNHDA, CDR2 SQIVND (reference sequence). CDR3 sequence reads: CASSQPRGRFDGYTF. The part of the CDR3 DNA that was read is TGTGCCAGTAGTCAACCCCGTGGCCGCTTTGATGGC. Drawing the rest from reference TRBV19 and TRBJ1-2, the complete variable domain is DGGITQSPKYLFRKEGQNVTLSCEQNLNHDAMYWYRQDPGQGLRLIYYSQIVNDFQKGDIAEGYSVSREKKESFPLTVTSAQKNPTAFYLCASSQPRGRFDGYTFGSGTRLTVV.

This clone appeared many times. Read data end 3 residues before the CDR3 end; the end is taken from the germline J gene. J is TRBJ2-3 and V is TRBV20-1; 11 bases map to TRBD2. Germline loops: CDR1 DFQATT, CDR2 SNEGSKA (reference sequence). Trimming cost V 6 bases and J 0 bases; bases outside gene matches: 2. The CDR3 spans 14 residues. CDR3 in amino acids: CSARLAGSTDTQYF. Partial CDR3 DNA: TGCAGTGCCCGACTAGCGGGAAGCACAGATACG.

This clone was counted ten times or more. Read data end 3 residues before the CDR3 end; the end is taken from the germline J gene. This sequence joins TRBV7-9 and TRBJ2-7, with D possibly matching TRBD1 (5 bases). The length of the CDR3 is 12 residues. From germline, CDR1 is SEHNR and CDR2 FQNEAQ (reference sequence). The V end lost 1 base, the J end lost 6 bases, and 7 bases lay between the germline ends. CDR3 sequence reads: CASSLVQGEQYF. CDR3 bases read: TGTGCCAGCAGCTTAGTGCAGGGCGAG.

This clone showed up many times. The sequenced fragment ends 3 residues before the CDR3 boundary, so the rest is inferred from the germline J gene. The V call is TRBV30, the J call TRBJ2-1; 10 bases align to TRBD2. Germline CDR1 is GTSNPN and CDR2 is SVGIG (reference sequence). The CDR3 spans 15 residues. V trimming: 0 bases; J trimming: 9 bases; junction bases outside the gene matches: 8. The DNA read from the CDR3 is TGTGCCTGGAGTGTACTGGCTAGCGGGAGAGGTGAG. Translation gives CAWSVLASGRGE. The complete CDR3 sequence is CAWSVLASGRGEQFF.

This clone has a count of ten or more. The CDR3 is cut off 3 residues early in the read; its end comes from the germline J gene. The chain combines TRBV20-1 with TRBJ2-3, with 9 bases matching TRBD2. Germline CDR1 reads DFQATT; CDR2 reads SNEGSKA (reference sequence). The CDR3 spans 15 residues. Trimming cost V 5 bases and J 3 bases; bases outside gene matches: 9. The CDR3 DNA, read in part, is TGCAGTGCTGGGGATAGCGGGAGAATTACAGATACG. It yields the protein CSAGDSGRITDT. In full, the CDR3 reads CSAGDSGRITDTQYF.

This clone was seen repeatedly, ten times or more. The observed sequence ends 3 residues before the CDR3 terminus, with the missing tail filled in from the germline J gene. This chain links TRBV7-2 with TRBJ1-5; D uncertain. V was pared by 5 bases and J by 0 bases, with 5 bases between. The CDR3 spans 13 residues. Per germline, CDR1 SGHTA and CDR2 FQGNSA. CDR3 DNA (partial): TGTGCCAGCAGCCGTAATAGCAATCAGCCC. This encodes CASSRNSNQP. The full CDR3 sequence reads CASSRNSNQPQHF.

This clone was picked up a small number of times. The read terminates 3 residues before the CDR3 end, so the remaining end is supplied by the germline J gene. V is TRBV2 and J is TRBJ2-3; 7 nucleotides align to TRBD2. The junction had 5 bases not matched to a gene; V was cut back by 4 bases and J by 4 bases. Germline-derived CDR1 and CDR2 are SNHLY and FYNNEI. The CDR3 length is 14 residues. Incomplete CDR3 DNA: TGTGCCAGCAGTGTCGCGGGAGAGGCAGATACG. Amino acid sequence: CASSVAGEADT. The full CDR3 protein is CASSVAGEADTQYF. Complete variable domain (other parts from reference TRBV2 and TRBJ2-3): EPEVTQTPSHQVTQMGQEVILRCVPISNHLYFYWYRQILGQKVEFLVSFYNNEISEKSEIFDDQFSVERPDGSNFTLKIRSTKLEDSAMYFCASSVAGEADTQYFGPGTRLTVL.

Only a few counts were recorded for this clone. The read halts 3 residues ahead of the CDR3 end, with the missing end drawn from the germline J gene. The V and J genes are TRBV19 and TRBJ1-2; no reliable D call. The CDR3 totals 15 residues. Per the germline V gene, CDR1 is LNHDA and CDR2 is SQIVND (reference sequence). The CDR3 DNA, read in part, is TGTGCCAGTAGTATCAATAGCGGGAGGGCCAATGAC. Translating it yields CASSINSGRAND. The full CDR3 protein is CASSINSGRANDYTF.

The table lists this clone with many counts. The read comes to an end 3 residues before the CDR3 does, leaving the germline J gene to fill in the end. The chain joins TRBV18 to TRBJ1-2, with D perhaps matching TRBD1 (6 bases). The CDR3 is made up of 14 amino acids. CDR1 and CDR2 from the germline V gene are KGHSH and LQKENI. V was cut by 3 bases and J by 4 bases, with 12 bases left in between. The CDR3 sequence: CASSPEGGAYGYTF. CDR3 DNA, as far as it was read: TGTGCCAGCTCACCGGAAGGGGGGGCCTATGGC. Complete variable domain (other parts from reference TRBV18 and TRBJ1-2): NAGVMQNPRHLVRRRGQEARLRCSPMKGHSHVYWYRQLPEEGLKFMVYLQKENIIDESGMPKERFSAEFPKEGPSILRIQQVVRGDSAAYFCASSPEGGAYGYTFGSGTRLTVV.